The T cell receptor (beta chain) under discussion was sequenced for a study of regulatory T cells in long-lasting Graves disease. Whole-study findings and limits: TRBV28, TRBJ1-2 and TRBJ2-5 were favored in persistent disease.

In this sample, this clonotype turned up many times. Its antigen is currently unknown. Trimming left V 0 bases short and J 4 bases short, with 9 bases between. Germline lookup yields CDR1 DFQATT and CDR2 SNEGSKA (reference sequence). This CDR3 has 14 residues. HTBI primers from iRepertoire and Arm-PCR of CDR3 regions yielded the TCR beta libraries. Each CDR3 protein gets one entry after TCRdb re-called the multiplex PCR reads with MiXCR. The sample records hundreds of thousands of distinct CDR3 sequences, approximately 22% being singletons. Time point of the sample: persistent/refractory GD, antithyroid drugs over 5 years with positive TRAb. Preparation of the TCR library used RNA extracted from PBMCs. EDTA tubes were used for drawing around 8.2 milliliters of peripheral blood.

The sequence came from a female donor with Graves disease. The specimen comprised peripheral blood mononuclear cells (PBMCs), sampled when the disease was refractory, from a patient treated with antithyroid drugs. The chain links TRBV20-1 to TRBJ2-2; unclear D gene. CDR3 loop: CSARDGQFTGELFF. In DNA form, the CDR3 reads TGCAGTGCTAGAGATGGGCAATTCACCGGGGAGCTGTTTTTT.